This T cell receptor (beta chain) comes out of a study of blood T cell repertoires in COVID-19. Authors' processing steps: Amplification of reference gene primers was used by the study to estimate nucleated cell counts. Assay: immunoSEQ multiplex PCR; the TCRdb copy retains only in-frame clones and omits some. That table gives V, J and clone size, and the DNA gave D and trimming. The sample lists roughly 130,000 clones, 84% seen once, with under 15% in the top ten. The material sequenced was peripheral blood. This TCR came from a woman aged 25 to 39 who had recovered from COVID-19.

CDR3 loop: CASSQHRTGDYNSPLHF. CDR3 coding DNA: TGCGCCAGCAGCCAACATCGGACAGGCGATTATAATTCACCCCTCCACTTT. J is TRBJ1-6 and V is TRBV4-1, with 7 bases identical to TRBD1. Germline assignment: CDR1 MGHRA and CDR2 YSYEKL. The CDR3 totals 17 residues. V gave up 2 bases and J gave up 4 bases; unmatched junction bases: 8.